This is a list of T cell receptor beta chains from one sample in a study of T-cell memory formation after mild COVID-19. MiXCR, applied by TCRdb to the 5' RACE reads, yields one record per CDR3 protein. This sample has more than 350,000 distinct CDR3 sequences, with 21% found just once. The specimen sequenced was PBMCs or a T cell subset sorted from them (not recorded which). The receptors derive from an adult woman who had mild COVID-19 (a few samples of this study predate the infection). Cell type and time point are not known. CDR3s include the opening cysteine and the closing phenylalanine or tryptophan. The D gene is left open where the match is weak. Where a row states a size, it is once, few, many or the class of an expanded clone; other rows omit it.

j_call	clone_size	v_call	d_call	cdr3_aa
TRBJ2-3	-	TRBV7-8	-	CASSLGRLAGTDTQYF
TRBJ1-5	-	TRBV20-1	-	CSARSFRMPQHF
TRBJ1-5	-	TRBV2	-	CASSQDVRAQHF
TRBJ1-5	-	TRBV30	-	CAWSGGLGNQPQHF
TRBJ2-1	-	TRBV9	-	CASSVVSQGEQFF
TRBJ1-4	-	TRBV3-1	-	CASSHGGSNEKLFF
TRBJ2-4	many	TRBV7-9	TRBD1	CASSRDRGNIQYF
TRBJ2-7	-	TRBV12-3/TRBV12-4	TRBD1	CASSQLTGDEQYF
TRBJ1-1	-	TRBV6-5	-	CASSYLGRGTEAFF
TRBJ2-3	-	TRBV28	TRBD2	CASSLELAGESNTQYF
TRBJ2-2	-	TRBV19	-	CASSIVPTGELFF
TRBJ1-2	-	TRBV20-1	-	CSARDSDRSDYGYTF
TRBJ1-5	-	TRBV30	-	CAWSVRGPQPQHF
TRBJ2-2	few	TRBV3-1	-	CASSQERLNTGELFF
TRBJ2-2	many	TRBV7-6	-	CASSLGLGQSGELFF
TRBJ2-2	many	TRBV18	-	CASSPTLNTGELFF
TRBJ2-1	few	TRBV10-3	-	CAIGGQGPYNEQFF
TRBJ1-5	few	TRBV7-6	-	CASSERSGNYQPQHF
TRBJ1-5	-	TRBV6-5	-	CASSYSVNQPQHF
TRBJ2-3	-	TRBV12-3/TRBV12-4	-	CASNDRRGHSPDTQYF
TRBJ2-5	-	TRBV7-9	-	CASSFGTAPVQETQYF
TRBJ2-1	-	TRBV12-3/TRBV12-4	TRBD2	CASSLASGRPYNEQFF
TRBJ2-1	few	TRBV7-9	-	CASSLWSSGDEQFF
TRBJ2-3	-	TRBV20-1	-	CSAREGARNTDTQYF
TRBJ2-5	many	TRBV7-2	TRBD2	CASSLSLAGGLYQETQYF